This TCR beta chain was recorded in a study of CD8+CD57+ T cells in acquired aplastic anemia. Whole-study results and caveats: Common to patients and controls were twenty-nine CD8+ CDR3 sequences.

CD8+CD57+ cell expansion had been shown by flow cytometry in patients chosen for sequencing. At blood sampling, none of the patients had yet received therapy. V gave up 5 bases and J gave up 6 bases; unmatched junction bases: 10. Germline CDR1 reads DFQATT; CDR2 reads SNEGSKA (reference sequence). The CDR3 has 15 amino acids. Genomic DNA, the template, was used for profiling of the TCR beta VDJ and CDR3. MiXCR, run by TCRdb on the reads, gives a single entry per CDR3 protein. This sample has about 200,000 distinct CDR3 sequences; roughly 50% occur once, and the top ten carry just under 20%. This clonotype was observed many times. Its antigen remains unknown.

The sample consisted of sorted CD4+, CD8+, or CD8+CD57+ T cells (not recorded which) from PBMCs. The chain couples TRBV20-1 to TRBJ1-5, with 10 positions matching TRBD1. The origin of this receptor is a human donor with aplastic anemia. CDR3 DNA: TGCAGTGCTCGTACCGGGACAGGGGAGGGTCAGCCCCAGCATTTT. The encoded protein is CSARTGTGEGQPQHF.